Sequencing of this T cell receptor beta chain was carried out in a study of vaccination effects on CD4 cells after COVID-19. At the level of the study: All participants had two doses of either the BNT162b2 or mRNA-1273 vaccine.

Whole-study findings and limits: Only a few convalescent patients and no early post-infection timepoints featured in the study. Marked clonal contraction of both clone types appeared late after vaccination.

This clone has more than one count but fewer than ten. Its antigen is not identified. Under the ViraFEST assay, PBMC were stimulated with viral peptide pools so that antigen-specific CD4+ T cells expanded. Sequencing was performed afterwards. Investigators separated out CD4+ T cells once more than nine days of culture had passed. Each vaccine recipient was nucleocapsid antibody negative and had no prior SARS-CoV-2 infection. Days 3 and 7 were when half the medium was replaced with IL-2 medium. The CDR3 has 16 amino acids. The germline V gene has CDR1 SGHRS and CDR2 YFSETQ. The J segment lost 8 bases and the V segment lost 1 base, leaving 5 bases of the junction unmatched. Clones were sequenced by immunoSEQ multiplex PCR, and TCRdb holds only the in-frame ones, with some missing. The table has roughly 25,000 clones, around 72% seen once.

The receptor was derived from a human donor who received a COVID-19 vaccine. The chain joins TRBV5-1 to TRBJ2-1; TRBD2 aligns across 14 bases. Sequencing used CD4+ T cells from PBMCs cultured with SARS-CoV-2 spike peptides, obtained before COVID-19 vaccination. CDR3: CASSLRLAGGRDEQFF. CDR3 coding DNA: TGCGCCAGCAGCTTGCGACTAGCGGGGGGGCGTGATGAGCAGTTCTTC.